The next 22 T cell receptor beta chains were all read from a single sample in a study of PD-1 blockade in mismatch repair-deficient tumors. Sequencing was performed with immunoSEQ multiplex PCR; in TCRdb, only in-frame clones are kept and a portion is missing. The sample carries more than 30,000 clones, roughly 81% recorded once. The source material was peripheral blood, sampled 75 to 85 weeks after starting pembrolizumab. Source of these receptors: an adult with mismatch repair-deficient cancer.

The chain couples TRBV13 to TRBJ2-7; weak D call: TRBD2 (6 bases). The CDR3 consists of 13 residues. V was shortened by 3 bases and J by 6 bases, with 12 bases between the two germline ends. Germline CDR1 and CDR2: PRHDT and FYEKMQ (reference sequence). CDR3 region: CASSLRDSGEQYF. CDR3 nucleotides: TGTGCCAGCAGCTTGAGGGACTCGGGCGAGCAGTACTTC.

The rearrangement uses TRBV10-3 and TRBJ2-2; 7 nucleotides agree with TRBD1. Germline lookup yields CDR1 ENHRY and CDR2 SYGVKD. Trimming removed 6 bases from V and 3 bases from J; junction bases left unmatched: 7. CDR3 size: 15 residues. This CDR3 is CAISQGESYTGELFF. Here the CDR3 DNA reads TGTGCCATCAGCCAGGGGGAGAGCTACACCGGGGAGCTGTTTTTT.

The chain couples TRBV12-2 to TRBJ2-7; the DNA was not used to check the table's D call, TRBD2. TRBV12-2 is a known pseudogene. The CDR3 sequence is 14 residues long. The CDR3 DNA sequence: TGTGCAAGTCCTAGGGAGGGGAAGACCTACGAGCAGTACTTC. It yields the protein CASPREGKTYEQYF.

The chain is built from TRBV5-1 and TRBJ1-1, with D unclear. Per germline, CDR1 SGHRS and CDR2 YFSETQ. Trimming removed 4 bases at V and 0 bases at J, with 10 bases between. CDR3 size: 14 residues. CDR3 sequence reads: CASSTTVMNTEAFF. Here the CDR3 DNA reads TGCGCCAGCAGCACGACGGTCATGAACACTGAAGCTTTCTTT.

This clone was detected once. The gene calls are TRBV7-9 and TRBJ1-1; D gene ambiguous. From germline, CDR1 is SEHNR and CDR2 FQNEAQ (reference sequence). The CDR3 covers 12 residues. V was pared by 3 bases and J by 5 bases, with 7 bases between. For the CDR3, the DNA is TGTGCCAGCAGCTTCAGTTCGACTGAAGCTTTCTTT. As protein: CASSFSSTEAFF.

The CDR3, as DNA: TGTGCCATCAGTGACCCGACAGTGACAGAAAAACTGTTTTTT. It encodes CAISDPTVTEKLFF. The chain carries TRBV10-3 and TRBJ1-4; D perhaps matches TRBD1 (5 bases). The CDR3 has 14 amino acids. Germline V lookup: CDR1 ENHRY, CDR2 SYGVKD. V was shortened by 3 bases and J by 8 bases, with 13 bases between the two germline ends.

CDR3 sequence reads: CASYMNIYGYTF. The DNA of the CDR3 is TGTGCCAGCTATATGAATATTTATGGCTACACCTTC. This sequence joins TRBV25-1 and TRBJ1-2; D unclear. There are 12 residues in the CDR3. From germline, CDR1 is MGHDK and CDR2 SYGVNS. V lost 8 bases to trimming and J lost 5 bases, with 12 bases between them.

This chain uses TRBV6-1 with TRBJ1-3; no firm D call. V was cut by 10 bases and J by 0 bases, with 10 bases left in between. The CDR3 consists of 13 residues. Germline V gene lookup returns CDR1 MNHNS and CDR2 SASEGT. CDR3 DNA: TGTGCCACCGGATTCGTCTCTGGAAACACCATATATTTT. It yields the protein CATGFVSGNTIYF.

The rearrangement uses TRBV27 and TRBJ1-2; no clear D gene. The CDR3 extends over 14 amino acids. Trimming took 3 bases from V and 5 from J, leaving 13 bases between them. Germline assignment: CDR1 MNHEY and CDR2 SMNVEV (reference sequence). In DNA, the CDR3 is TGTGCCAGCAGTTTGGCAGCTTGGAGTTATGGCTACACCTTC. Translation: CASSLAAWSYGYTF.

J is TRBJ2-3 and V is TRBV18; TRBD1 matches at 8 bases. CDR3 length equals 18 residues. V lost 3 bases and J lost 3; bases outside the gene matches: 14. Germline V gene sequence: CDR1 KGHSH, CDR2 LQKENI. CDR3 sequence reads: CASSPKITTGDRTDTQYF. The DNA of the CDR3 is TGTGCCAGCTCACCCAAGATTACAACCGGGGACAGGACAGATACGCAGTATTTT.

On this clone itself: The junction and the germline gene differ at one end; a read error may be behind it. This rearrangement joins TRBV7-2 to TRBJ2-6; D is tentatively TRBD1 or TRBD2 (5 bases each). The CDR3 contains 15 residues. The V gene's germline CDR1 is SGHTA and CDR2 FQGNSA. CDR3 region: CASSSSGLGANVLIF. CDR3 bases: TGTGCCAGCAGCTCCTCTGGACTTGGGGCCAACGTCCTGATTTTC.

This chain joins TRBV6-5 and TRBJ2-7; 11 bases align to TRBD2. The V gene's germline CDR1 is MNHEY and CDR2 SVGAGI. V was pared by 6 bases and J by 3 bases, with 4 bases of the junction left unmatched. The CDR3 has 14 residues. The CDR3 is CASSLLAGVYEQYF. CDR3 DNA sequence: TGTGCCAGCAGCTTACTAGCGGGAGTCTACGAGCAGTACTTC.

The CDR3 sequence is CASSELPVDQETQYF. In nucleotides, the CDR3 is TGTGCCAGCAGTGAATTACCCGTCGACCAAGAGACCCAGTACTTC. This chain links TRBV6-1 with TRBJ2-5; no clear D. V was trimmed by 2 bases and J by 0 bases, leaving 10 bases between them. CDR3 length equals 15 residues. Germline CDR1 is MNHNS and CDR2 is SASEGT.

CDR3 sequence: CASSRTENTEAFF. For the CDR3, the DNA is TGTGCCAGCTCAAGGACAGAGAACACTGAAGCTTTCTTT. The gene calls are TRBV18 and TRBJ1-1; perhaps TRBD1 as D (6 bases). Germline CDR1 reads KGHSH; CDR2 reads LQKENI. Trimming removed 5 bases from V and 1 base from J, with 8 bases in between. This CDR3 is built from 13 residues. The complete variable domain, with remaining parts taken from reference TRBV18 and TRBJ1-1, reads NAGVMQNPRHLVRRRGQEARLRCSPMKGHSHVYWYRQLPEEGLKFMVYLQKENIIDESGMPKERFSAEFPKEGPSILRIQQVVRGDSAAYFCASSRTENTEAFFGQGTRLTVV.

The chain uses TRBV27 and TRBJ2-7; TRBD1 agrees at 7 bases. Germline V gives CDR1 MNHEY, CDR2 SMNVEV (reference sequence). Trimming took 3 bases from V and 1 from J; bases not matched to a gene: 3. This CDR3 is built from 14 residues. CDR3 sequence reads: CASSFRQGSYEQYF. CDR3 sequence (DNA): TGTGCCAGCAGTTTTAGACAGGGATCCTACGAGCAGTACTTC.

The sample holds a few counts of this clone. V is TRBV5-1 and J is TRBJ2-3; the match to TRBD2 covers 10 bases. Germline CDR1 SGHRS, CDR2 YFSETQ. V trimming: 4 bases; J trimming: 4 bases; junction bases outside the gene matches: 15. CDR3 length: 18 residues. The CDR3 coding sequence is TGCGCCAGCAGCAATCCAGCCCTAGCGGGAGCTGACGCAGATACGCAGTATTTT. Its translation: CASSNPALAGADADTQYF.

V is TRBV5-1 and J is TRBJ1-5; 7 bases fit TRBD1. Germline V gene lookup returns CDR1 SGHRS and CDR2 YFSETQ. The CDR3 contains 14 residues. With 4 bases clipped from V and 5 bases from J, the junction kept 6 bases outside the gene matches. The CDR3 DNA reads TGCGCCAGCAGCAGAGATACAGGGGATCAGCCCCAGCATTTT. Translating it yields CASSRDTGDQPQHF.

This chain joins TRBV28 and TRBJ2-1; unclear D gene. Germline CDR1 is MDHEN and CDR2 is SYDVKM. Deletions cut 4 bases from V and 0 bases from J, with 19 bases between. The CDR3 length is 18 residues. Here the CDR3 reads CASSWGYRRVSSYNEQFF. The CDR3 region has the DNA TGTGCCAGCAGTTGGGGTTATAGACGGGTTAGCTCCTACAATGAGCAGTTCTTC.

The chain recombines TRBV28 with TRBJ1-1, with D unclear. The CDR3 sequence is 13 residues long. V lost 3 bases, J lost 8 bases, and 13 bases lay in between. CDR1 is MDHEN and CDR2 is SYDVKM in the germline V gene. DNA for the CDR3: TGTGCCAGCAGTTTTACAGCCCCATCCGAAGCTTTCTTT. This gives the protein CASSFTAPSEAFF.

The chain uses TRBV9 and TRBJ2-3; the D is unclear. Germline V gene data show CDR1 as SGDLS and CDR2 as YYNGEE. V dropped 0 bases and J dropped 1 base, with 12 bases sitting between them. There are 16 residues in the CDR3. The CDR3 reads CASSVGVGGGTDTQYF. CDR3 bases: TGTGCCAGCAGCGTAGGAGTGGGCGGTGGCACAGATACGCAGTATTTT. The entire variable domain, with the rest obtained from reference TRBV9 and TRBJ2-3, is as follows: DSGVTQTPKHLITATGQRVTLRCSPRSGDLSVYWYQQSLDQGLQFLIQYYNGEERAKGNILERFSAQQFPDLHSELNLSSLELGDSALYFCASSVGVGGGTDTQYFGPGTRLTVL.

The V and J genes are TRBV5-6 and TRBJ2-5, with D tentatively TRBD2 (5 bases). V was pared by 0 bases and J by 8 bases, with 8 bases between. This CDR3 spans 12 amino acids. Germline lookup yields CDR1 SGHDT and CDR2 YYEEEE. The CDR3 sequence is CASSLAGSTQYF. CDR3 nucleotide sequence: TGTGCCAGCAGCTTGGCGGGGTCAACCCAGTACTTC.

The J gene is TRBJ2-5, the V gene TRBV7-2, with 9 bases identical to TRBD2. This CDR3 has 15 residues. Unmatched junction bases numbered 6, after V lost 5 bases and J lost 2 bases. The germline CDR1 and CDR2 sequences are SGHTA and FQGNSA. Written as DNA, the CDR3 is TGTGCCAGCAGCAAGCCGGCGGGAGGGCAAGAGACCCAGTACTTC. Translated: CASSKPAGGQETQYF.